The text below deals with one T cell receptor beta chain. This record comes from a study of blood T cell repertoires in COVID-19. TCRdb's table, derived via immunoSEQ multiplex PCR, lists solely in-frame clones and lacks some. Of roughly 100,000 clones detected, 84% appear once; the ten largest clones hold 8.5% to 10%. The CDR3 totals 17 residues. Trimming removed 4 bases from V and 3 bases from J, with 17 bases in between. Germline V gives CDR1 SGDLS, CDR2 YYNGEE. Sequencing was carried out using peripheral blood. V and J are TRBV9 and TRBJ1-6, with D possibly TRBD1 on 5 matching bases. This TCR derives from a man in his forties or fifties with active or convalescent COVID-19. CDR3 sequence reads: CASSPEGGVGYNSPLHF. In nucleotides, the CDR3 is TGTGCCAGCAGCCCCGAGGGAGGGGTGGGCTATAATTCACCCCTCCACTTT. Combining the CDR3 with reference TRBV9 and TRBJ1-6 gives the whole variable domain DSGVTQTPKHLITATGQRVTLRCSPRSGDLSVYWYQQSLDQGLQFLIQYYNGEERAKGNILERFSAQQFPDLHSELNLSSLELGDSALYFCASSPEGGVGYNSPLHFGNGTRLTVT.